Listed below are T cell receptor beta chains from one sample, sequenced in a study of regulatory T cells in long-lasting Graves disease. Each CDR3 protein is one row after TCRdb ran MiXCR on the multiplex PCR reads. The sample comprises approximately 560,000 distinct CDR3 sequences, about 16% of which are singletons, and 12% rests with the top ten. These sequences were also reported in another study, on T cells in Graves' hyperthyroidism and ophthalmopathy.

This sample comprised peripheral blood mononuclear cells (PBMCs), obtained at new diagnosis, from a patient treated with antithyroid drugs. These receptors originate from a man aged 18 to 30 with Graves disease. The CDR3 runs from the conserved cysteine through the conserved F or W. Each record gives: clone size, J gene, CDR3 length, D gene, V gene, CDR3 DNA, CDR3 protein. D genes are given only for firm matches. Clone sizes are given selectively: once, few, many, or a class where the clone is expanded.

>few|TRBJ2-2|14|.|TRBV5-1
TGCGCCAGCAGCTTGGAGGAGAACACCGGGGAGCTGTTTTTT
CASSLEENTGELFF
>few|TRBJ2-5|14|.|TRBV20-1
TGCAGTGCTAGTGGTCCATCGACAGGGGAGGGCCAGTACTTC
CSASGPSTGEGQYF
>.|TRBJ1-1|12|.|TRBV6-2/TRBV6-3
TGTGCCAGCACCGGGAGGAACACTGGAGCTTTCTTT
CASTGRNTGAFF
>.|TRBJ1-5|13|.|TRBV10-3
TGTGCCATCAGTGGACAGGAAAATCAGCCCCAGCATTTT
CAISGQENQPQHF
>many|TRBJ2-3|14|.|TRBV5-1
TGCGCCAGCAGCTTGGTTGCGGGATCGGATACGCAGTATTTT
CASSLVAGSDTQYF
>.|TRBJ2-7|16|TRBD2|TRBV7-2
TGTGCCAGCAGCTCCCAAAGCGGGAGTCCGACCTACGAGCAGTACTTC
CASSSQSGSPTYEQYF
>many|TRBJ2-3|13|TRBD2|TRBV28
TGTGCCAGTCGGAGCGGGAGAAGGGATACGCAGTATTTT
CASRSGRRDTQYF
>many|TRBJ1-1|16|.|TRBV7-3
TGTGCCAGCAGCTTAACCCGGTGGCGGCTTAACACTGAAGCTTTCTTT
CASSLTRWRLNTEAFF
>many|TRBJ2-2|15|.|TRBV11-1
TGTGCCAGCAGCATGTCCCGGGACCTTACCGGGGAGCTGTTTTTT
CASSMSRDLTGELFF
>many|TRBJ1-1|13|.|TRBV2
TGTGCCAGCAGGACAGGCCCGCGCACTGAAGCTTTCTTT
CASRTGPRTEAFF
>few|TRBJ1-2|16|.|TRBV6-2/TRBV6-3
TGTGCCAGCAGTGAAATCTCCACAGCGCTGAACTATGGCTACACCTTC
CASSEISTALNYGYTF
>.|TRBJ1-1|16|TRBD1|TRBV28
TGTGCCAGCAGTCACCCCCTCGGGACAGGGCGAACTGAAGCTCTCTTT
CASSHPLGTGRTEALF
>many|TRBJ2-3|15|TRBD2|TRBV5-1
TGCGCCAGCAGCTTGGGAGCGGGGACGATAGATACGCAGTATTTT
CASSLGAGTIDTQYF
>many|TRBJ2-7|18|TRBD2|TRBV20-1
TGCAGTGCTAGAGGCCCACCGGAAACTAGCGCATACTCCTACGAGCAGTACTTC
CSARGPPETSAYSYEQYF
>many|TRBJ2-7|12|TRBD2|TRBV27
TGTGCCAGCGGGGGACTAGTTTCCGAGCAGTACTTC
CASGGLVSEQYF
>few|TRBJ1-3|13|.|TRBV27
TGTGCCAGCAGTTGGGGGATTGGAAACACCATATATTTT
CASSWGIGNTIYF
>many|TRBJ2-7|13|TRBD1|TRBV2
TGTGCCAGCAGTTTCAGGGACAGCTACGAGCAGTACTTC
CASSFRDSYEQYF
>few|TRBJ2-7|12|.|TRBV6-2/TRBV6-3
TGTGCCAGCAGTGAAGGGTTCGACGAGCAGTACTTC
CASSEGFDEQYF
>.|TRBJ1-5|14|.|TRBV30
TGTGCCTGGAGTGTTGGAGAAATATCCCAGCCCCAGCATTTT
CAWSVGEISQPQHF
>.|TRBJ2-3|14|.|TRBV25-1
TGTGCCAGCAGTTTTAGTGGGGGCCCAGATACGCAGTATTTT
CASSFSGGPDTQYF
>many|TRBJ2-2|13|.|TRBV7-3
TGTGCCAGCAGCTCCTCTAACACCGGGGAGCTGTTTTTT
CASSSSNTGELFF
>many|TRBJ2-7|11|.|TRBV5-1
TGCGCCAGCAGCTTCAGAGAGGAGCAGTACTTC
CASSFREEQYF
>.|TRBJ2-1|16|TRBD2|TRBV19
TGTGCCAGTAGTACGCCGGGACTAGCGGCCTACAATGAGCAGCTCTTC
CASSTPGLAAYNEQLF
>.|TRBJ2-1|17|TRBD1|TRBV30
TGTGCCCGCCGGGACAGGGGGGGGTCAGGCACCTACAATGAGCAGTTCTTC
CARRDRGGSGTYNEQFF
>.|TRBJ2-7|16|TRBD1|TRBV7-9
TGTGCCAGCAGCTCCGGGACAGGGGGCGAGTCAGTCGAGCAGTACTTC
CASSSGTGGESVEQYF
>.|TRBJ1-2|17|TRBD1|TRBV5-1
TGTGCCAGCAGCTTGGCGACGGGACAGGGCTTCAGTTTTGGCTACACCTTC
CASSLATGQGFSFGYTF
>.|TRBJ1-3|15|.|TRBV11-2
TGTGCCAGCAGCCTTTGGACAGAGGCTGGAAACACCATATATTTT
CASSLWTEAGNTIYF
>many|TRBJ2-4|12|TRBD1|TRBV28
TGTGCCAGCAGTTCGGACAGGACGCTTATGTACTTC
CASSSDRTLMYF
>many|TRBJ2-5|11|.|TRBV20-1
TGCAGTGCTATTCAGGGGGAGACCCAGTACTTC
CSAIQGETQYF
>.|TRBJ2-7|11|.|TRBV7-9
TGTGCCAGCAGCGTCTCCTACGAGCAGTGCTTC
CASSVSYEQCF
>many|TRBJ2-7|14|.|TRBV7-9
TGTGCCAGCAGCTTAATTGAGACCGCTGATGAGCAGTACTTC
CASSLIETADEQYF
>.|TRBJ1-3|14|TRBD1|TRBV20-1
TGCAGTGCTAAACAGGGGGCGGCTGGAAACACCATATATTTT
CSAKQGAAGNTIYF
>.|TRBJ2-1|17|TRBD2|TRBV7-9
TGTGCCAGCACCACTAGCGGGATGGTCAGCTCCTACAATGAGCAGTTCTTC
CASTTSGMVSSYNEQFF
>.|TRBJ2-1|21|.|TRBV5-1
.
CASSFYICSARDRTNYNEQFF
>many|TRBJ1-4|11|.|TRBV11-2
TGTGCCAGCAGCCCGGCCGGCGTTCTGTTTTTT
CASSPAGVLFF
>.|TRBJ2-7|17|TRBD2|TRBV7-9
TGTGCCAGCAGCTTAAAGCGGGGGGGGGGCTCCAGCTACGAGCAGTACTTC
CASSLKRGGGSSYEQYF
>.|TRBJ2-3|17|.|TRBV6-1
TGTGCCAGCAGTGAAGCGGCGGCTAGAAGGGAACCAGATACGCAGTATTTT
CASSEAAARREPDTQYF
>.|TRBJ1-1|15|.|TRBV10-3
TGTGCCATCAGTGAGCCGGGGACACCGAACACTGAAGCTTTCTTT
CAISEPGTPNTEAFF
>many|TRBJ1-1|13|.|TRBV2
TGTGCCAGCAGACCCCAGGTGAACACTGAAGCTTTCTTT
CASRPQVNTEAFF
>many|TRBJ2-7|15|TRBD2|TRBV28
TGTGCCAGCAGTCTACTAGCGGGAGGGCAGGGCGAGCAGTACTTC
CASSLLAGGQGEQYF
>many|TRBJ1-1|14|TRBD1|TRBV7-6
TGTGCCTCAAGACAGGGGGTGATGGACACTGAAGCTTTCTTT
CASRQGVMDTEAFF
>many|TRBJ2-1|15|.|TRBV7-2
TGTGCCAGCAGCTTAGTAGGGGCCCCCTACAATGAGCAGTTCTTC
CASSLVGAPYNEQFF
>.|TRBJ2-3|17|TRBD2|TRBV4-1
TGCGCCAGCAGCCAGGTAGCGGGATCGCCCTTCACAGATACGCAGTATTTT
CASSQVAGSPFTDTQYF
>many|TRBJ2-7|11|.|TRBV14
TGTGCCAGCAGTCAAGCCTACGAGCAGTACTTC
CASSQAYEQYF
>.|TRBJ2-5|16|TRBD2|TRBV5-1
TGCGCCAGCAGCGTAGGGACTAGCGGGAGTATCGAGACCCAGTACTTC
CASSVGTSGSIETQYF
>many|TRBJ2-3|16|TRBD2|TRBV11-2
TGTGCCAGCAGCTTAGAACTAGCGGGAGGTGCTGATACGCAGTATTTT
CASSLELAGGADTQYF
>many|TRBJ2-1|14|.|TRBV20-1
TGCAGTGCCCAAAGTGGTGAGGTTTACAATGAGCAGTTCTTC
CSAQSGEVYNEQFF
>many|TRBJ2-1|18|TRBD2|TRBV6-2/TRBV6-3
TGTGCCAGGGCTAGTAGCGGGAGGGCCTTCGTGTCCTACAATGAGCAGTTCTTC
CARASSGRAFVSYNEQFF
>few|TRBJ2-1|15|.|TRBV7-6
TGTGCCAGCAGCTTAATGGAGACGACCTACAATGAGCAGTTCTTC
CASSLMETTYNEQFF
>few|TRBJ1-4|15|TRBD1|TRBV20-1
TGCAGTGCTAGAGATGACGGGACAGGGTTTGAAAAACTGTTTTTT
CSARDDGTGFEKLFF
>.|TRBJ2-2|15|TRBD2|TRBV30
TGTGCCTGGAGTACCCGGGGGGGGTACACCGGGAAGCTGTTTTTT
CAWSTRGGYTGKLFF
>many|TRBJ1-2|15|TRBD1|TRBV28
TGTGCCAGCAGTACTGGGACAGGTCGCTGGTGGGGCTACACCTTC
CASSTGTGRWWGYTF
>.|TRBJ1-4|16|.|TRBV28
TGTGCCAGCAGTTCGGGCAGCTTGGCAACTAATGAAAAACTGTTTTTT
CASSSGSLATNEKLFF
>few|TRBJ2-3|15|.|TRBV20-1
TGCAGTGCTAGCGAGGGGGCGGGAGCTGCAGATACGCAGTATTTT
CSASEGAGAADTQYF
>many|TRBJ1-1|13|.|TRBV2
TGTGCCAGAGGCCCCAGGATGAACACTGAAGCTTTCTTT
CARGPRMNTEAFF